This T cell receptor (beta chain) was obtained from a study of early T cells in non-severe SARS-CoV-2 infection. The CDR3 consists of 14 residues. The germline gives CDR1 MDHEN, CDR2 SYDVKM. Between the trimmed V and J ends, which lost 3 bases and 4 bases, there was a span of 13 bases. TCRdb redid the calling of the 5' RACE reads with MiXCR, one entry per CDR3 protein. This sample carries around 61,000 distinct CDR3 sequences, 10% to 15% of them seen once, and the ten largest clones take 2.5% to 3.5%. This clonotype was observed a handful of times. The genes are TRBV28 and TRBJ2-7; no definite D call. Sequenced input: whole blood. The clonotype originates from an adult who was a healthcare worker with PCR-confirmed SARS-CoV-2 infection or an uninfected control (not recorded which). This chain's CDR3 is CASSLGLSGYEQYF. The CDR3, as DNA: TGTGCCAGCAGTTTGGGTCTGTCGGGTTACGAGCAGTACTTC.